The 21 T cell receptor beta chains reported below all come from one sample, sequenced in a study of regulatory T cells in long-lasting Graves disease. The time point is: newly diagnosed GD, antithyroid drugs for less than 3 months. The TCR library used RNA extracted from PBMCs. Both iRepertoire HTBI primers and Arm-PCR of CDR3 regions were used to build the TCR beta libraries. TCRdb re-called the multiplex PCR reads with MiXCR, one entry per CDR3 protein. This sample yields hundreds of thousands of distinct CDR3 sequences, of which around 17% are seen a single time; roughly 27% belongs to the top ten. The same data also contributed to another study, on T cells in Graves' hyperthyroidism and ophthalmopathy.

The sample here was peripheral blood mononuclear cells (PBMCs), taken at new diagnosis, from a patient treated with antithyroid drugs. These receptors all come from a man aged 35 to 55 with Graves disease.

This clonotype was counted at least ten times. The V call is TRBV9, the J call TRBJ2-7; 7 bases match TRBD2. With V trimmed by 0 bases and J by 0 bases, 6 bases remained unmatched. Germline V gene data show CDR1 as SGDLS and CDR2 as YYNGEE. This CDR3 comprises 16 residues. DNA of the CDR3: TGTGCCAGCAGCGTAGTCCCTTCTAGCGGCTCCTACGAGCAGTACTTC. Protein: CASSVVPSSGSYEQYF.

The sample holds a few counts of this clonotype. The chain is built from TRBV3-1 and TRBJ2-7; possibly TRBD1 for D (5 bases). V shed 4 bases and J shed 7 bases, with 11 bases lying between them. Germline lookup yields CDR1 LGHDT and CDR2 YNNKEL (reference sequence). The CDR3 runs to 12 residues. The chain's CDR3 is CASSLPYREQYF. The CDR3 nucleotides are TGTGCCAGCAGCCTTCCCTACAGGGAGCAGTACTTC.

This clonotype showed up just once. The rearrangement uses TRBV20-1 and TRBJ1-6, with 7 bases that match TRBD1. From germline, CDR1 is DFQATT and CDR2 SNEGSKA (reference sequence). The CDR3 sequence is 15 residues long. The V segment lost 6 bases and the J segment 0 bases; nucleotides outside the gene matches: 5. The CDR3 region is CSARDRGSYNSPLHF. CDR3 DNA sequence: TGCAGTGCAAGGGACAGAGGCTCCTATAATTCACCCCTCCACTTT.

This clonotype was recorded a few times. The chain employs TRBV28 and TRBJ2-7; D is uncertain. CDR3 size: 11 residues. Germline V gene sequence: CDR1 MDHEN, CDR2 SYDVKM. Trimming cost V 6 bases and J 5 bases, with 8 bases left between them. The CDR3 sequence: CASSSENEQYF. CDR3 nucleotide sequence: TGTGCCAGCAGCTCCGAGAACGAGCAGTACTTC. The full variable domain, in which reference TRBV28 and TRBJ2-7 provide the parts outside the CDR3, is DVKVTQSSRYLVKRTGEKVFLECVQDMDHENMFWYRQDPGLGLRLIYFSYDVKMKEKGDIPEGYSVSREKKERFSLILESASTNQTSMYLCASSSENEQYFGPGTRLTVT.

This clonotype has only one observation. The CDR3 ends on some other residue instead of the conserved phenylalanine or tryptophan, so this is likely a read error. V usage is TRBV11-2 and J usage is TRBJ2-6; D remains ambiguous. Germline assignment: CDR1 SGHAT and CDR2 FQNNGV. The germline V and J ends were trimmed by 1 base and 2 bases, with 9 bases remaining between them. This CDR3 is 16 amino acids long. CDR3 DNA: TGTGCCAGCAGCTTAGGATCCGGAACTGGGGCCAACGTCCTGACTCTC. This codes for CASSLGSGTGANVLTL.

Of note for this clonotype: Given a far larger clone just one base away, this is likely a sequencing read error. The chain is built from TRBV11-2 and TRBJ2-7, with 8 bases lining up with TRBD2. Germline CDR1 is SGHAT and CDR2 is FQNNGV. The CDR3 has 15 residues. V lost 8 bases, J lost 7 bases, and 16 bases stayed unmatched. CDR3 protein: CASRGLAGTYNEQYF. The CDR3 DNA sequence: TGTGCCAGCCGGGGGCTAGCGGGTACCTACAATGAGCAGTACTTC.

A few counts support this clonotype. V usage is TRBV6-4 and J usage is TRBJ2-5; D ambiguous. This CDR3 contains 13 residues. The germline CDR1 and CDR2 sequences are MRHNA and SNTAGT. The V end was cut by 3 bases, the J end by 3 bases, with 8 bases between. The CDR3 nucleotides read TGTGCCAGCAGTGAAGACCTGGAAGAGACCCAGTACTTC. It yields the protein CASSEDLEETQYF.

This clonotype was counted only a few times. A much bigger clone sits one base away, suggesting this may be a read error. CDR3 DNA sequence: TGTGCCAGCACCCGACAGGGCAACTACAAGCAGTACTTC. Residues: CASTRQGNYKQYF. The chain uses TRBV7-2 and TRBJ2-7; 7 nucleotides align to TRBD1. This CDR3 region has 13 residues. The germline V gene encodes CDR1 SGHTA and CDR2 FQGNSA.

In this sample, this clonotype turned up a few times. The rearrangement joins TRBV5-1 to TRBJ2-3, with TRBD2 matching 8 bases. The V segment lost 6 bases and the J segment 5 bases; nucleotides outside the gene matches: 5. CDR3 length: 13 residues. The germline V gene has CDR1 SGHRS and CDR2 YFSETQ. The CDR3 coding sequence is TGCGCCAGCACCGCGGGGGGCTTAGATACGCAGTATTTT. Amino acid sequence: CASTAGGLDTQYF. Variable domain in full (rest from reference TRBV5-1 and TRBJ2-3): KAGVTQTPRYLIKTRGQQVTLSCSPISGHRSVSWYQQTPGQGLQFLFEYFSETQRNKGNFPGRFSGRQFSNSRSEMNVSTLELGDSALYLCASTAGGLDTQYFGPGTRLTVL.

This clonotype was seen at least ten times. This chain uses TRBV12-3 or TRBV12-4 with TRBJ2-7, with 8 bases that match TRBD1. The CDR3 extends over 13 amino acids. With 6 bases clipped from V and 4 bases from J, the junction kept 5 bases outside the gene matches. CDR3 in DNA: TGTGCCAGCAGGAGACAGGGGTTATACGAGCAGTACTTC. Translating gives CASRRQGLYEQYF.

There are many counts of this clonotype. The V call is TRBV6-1, the J call TRBJ2-5; 9 bases are a match to TRBD2. Germline CDR1 is MNHNS and CDR2 is SASEGT. The CDR3 runs to 17 residues. Losses at the gene ends were 0 bases for V and 6 bases for J; bases not matched to a gene: 11. DNA of the CDR3: TGTGCCAGCAGTGAAGCGCAAGTAGCGGGGGAGGGGAAGACCCAGTACTTC. As protein: CASSEAQVAGEGKTQYF.

The gene calls are TRBV24-1 and TRBJ1-3, with D maybe TRBD1 (6 bases). The CDR3 has 14 amino acids. Trimming removed 4 bases from V and 4 bases from J, with 10 bases in between. The germline V gene encodes CDR1 KGHDR and CDR2 SFDVKD. CDR3 in amino acids: CATSDSGQGNTIYF. CDR3 sequence (DNA): TGTGCCACCAGTGACTCAGGACAGGGAAACACCATATATTTT.

This clonotype showed up many times. The rearrangement uses TRBV30 and TRBJ2-1; D is perhaps TRBD2 (6 bases). The germline V gene encodes CDR1 GTSNPN and CDR2 SVGIG (reference sequence). The V end lost 4 bases, the J end lost 1 base, and 14 bases lay between the germline ends. This CDR3 spans 15 amino acids. CDR3 sequence reads: CAWKRAGTSYNEQFF. The DNA for the CDR3 is TGTGCCTGGAAGAGAGCGGGTACTTCCTACAATGAGCAGTTCTTC.

There are a few counts of this clonotype. The V call is TRBV15, the J call TRBJ2-1; maybe TRBD1 (8 bases). Germline values: CDR1 LNHNV, CDR2 YYDKDF (reference sequence). This CDR3 region has 20 residues. The V end lost 0 bases, the J end lost 4 bases, and 25 bases lay between the germline ends. In nucleotides, the CDR3 is TGTGCCACCAGCAGAGATCTGGACAGGGTTACGGGGGGTGGTTACAATGAGCAGTTCTTC. It yields the protein CATSRDLDRVTGGGYNEQFF.

This clonotype turned up a few times. This rearrangement joins TRBV13 to TRBJ2-2; 8 bases align to TRBD1. With 3 bases clipped from V and 6 bases from J, the junction kept 21 bases outside the gene matches. CDR1 and CDR2 (germline): PRHDT, FYEKMQ (reference sequence). This CDR3 has 20 amino acids. CDR3 in amino acids: CASSFSPHRGSSPSAGELFF. The CDR3 DNA reads TGTGCCAGCAGCTTTTCCCCACACAGGGGGAGCTCCCCCAGCGCCGGGGAGCTGTTTTTT.

This clonotype was recorded many times. As DNA, the CDR3 is TGCAGTGCCCCGGGACTAGCGGGGGGGAGTCTCTACAATGAGCAGTTCTTC. Its protein product is CSAPGLAGGSLYNEQFF. V and J are TRBV20-1 and TRBJ2-1; TRBD2 matches at 16 bases. Germline lookup yields CDR1 DFQATT and CDR2 SNEGSKA (reference sequence). J was trimmed by 3 bases and V by 6 bases; bases with no gene match: 8. The CDR3 contains 17 residues.

The table lists this clonotype with many counts. V usage is TRBV9 and J usage is TRBJ2-7, with a weak D call TRBD2 (6 bases). The CDR3 spans 14 residues. V dropped 0 bases and J dropped 1 base, with 8 bases sitting between them. The V gene's germline CDR1 is SGDLS and CDR2 YYNGEE. The CDR3 spells CASSVAGESYEQYF. CDR3 DNA: TGTGCCAGCAGCGTAGCGGGAGAGTCCTACGAGCAGTACTTC. Looking up the rest from reference TRBV9 and TRBJ2-7 gives the full variable domain: DSGVTQTPKHLITATGQRVTLRCSPRSGDLSVYWYQQSLDQGLQFLIQYYNGEERAKGNILERFSAQQFPDLHSELNLSSLELGDSALYFCASSVAGESYEQYFGPGTRLTVT.

This clonotype turned up a few times. A read error may explain this, as a much larger clone is one base away. V and J are TRBV18 and TRBJ1-4; perhaps TRBD1 as D (6 bases). Germline lookup yields CDR1 KGHSH and CDR2 LQKENI. The CDR3 runs 14 residues. V lost 5 bases, J lost 5 bases, and 12 bases lay in between. The CDR3: CASSSGTWNEKLFF. The CDR3 DNA reads TGTGCCAGCTCATCCGGGACATGGAATGAAAAACTGTTTTTT.

The chain is built from TRBV5-1 and TRBJ1-1; D remains unclear. This CDR3 spans 14 amino acids. Germline values: CDR1 SGHRS, CDR2 YFSETQ. V was shortened by 0 bases and J by 3 bases, with 9 bases between the two germline ends. The DNA of the CDR3 is TGCGCCAGCAGCTTGGATCGGGGAGACACTGAAGCTTTCTTT. Amino acid sequence: CASSLDRGDTEAFF. The full variable domain, with the rest looked up from reference TRBV5-1 and TRBJ1-1, is KAGVTQTPRYLIKTRGQQVTLSCSPISGHRSVSWYQQTPGQGLQFLFEYFSETQRNKGNFPGRFSGRQFSNSRSEMNVSTLELGDSALYLCASSLDRGDTEAFFGQGTRLTVV.

This clonotype has ten or more counts. The V and J genes are TRBV15 and TRBJ1-5, with D unclear. CDR3 size: 15 residues. Per the germline V gene, CDR1 is LNHNV and CDR2 is YYDKDF (reference sequence). Deletions cut 0 bases from V and 7 bases from J, with 13 bases between. CDR3 region: CATSRDGVGNQPQHF. CDR3 DNA: TGTGCCACCAGCAGAGATGGGGTAGGGAACCAGCCCCAGCATTTT.

This clonotype has a handful of counts. The V call is TRBV3-1, the J call TRBJ2-7, with TRBD2 matching 11 bases. The germline V gene has CDR1 LGHDT and CDR2 YNNKEL (reference sequence). The CDR3 is 14 residues long. J was trimmed by 2 bases and V by 8 bases; bases with no gene match: 5. Here the CDR3 reads CASDGTSGAYEQYF. CDR3 sequence (DNA): TGTGCCAGCGATGGGACTAGCGGAGCCTACGAGCAGTACTTC.